Included here is one T cell receptor (beta chain) sequence, with context. Its antigen is currently not known. No base quality values were provided; no much bigger clone lies one nucleotide off. The data were obtained in a study of shared clonotypes between healthy human individuals (TCRdb year 2020). Regarding the study in general: The cohort comprised a couple of women and a few men aged 18 to 49 years. The study deeply sequenced blood TCR repertoires of about 5 healthy adults to estimate repertoire size and the extent of clonotype sharing between individuals. Different laboratories and diverse techniques were used to prepare libraries and sequence TCR repertoires, to increase sequencing depth and limit assay-specific biases. Between about 0.94 and 8.9 billion PBMCs per donor were obtained by leukapheresis.

TCR CDR3 regions were amplified from genomic DNA by multiplex PCR using the deep immunoSEQ assay. Extracted genomic DNA from each cell subset was spread evenly across all wells of several immunoSEQ 96-well plates, with each plate serving as a replicate. For unsorted PBMC, 300 to 350 ng genomic DNA, equal to tens of thousands of T cell genomes, was loaded into each replicate PCR. Unsorted PBMC genomic DNA was sequenced across ten immunoSEQ deep assay plates. Purified libraries were quantified with a Qubit 3.0 fluorometer, sized on a Bioanalyzer 2100, and re-quantified with the KAPA Library Quantification kit. Each immunoSEQ 96-well plate was sequenced on its own single-read 150-cycle Illumina NextSeq 550 flow cell. The paper's data handling went like this. Because the immunoSEQ output included only junctional sequences and no quality scores, the filtering could not be the same as the filtering used for full-length reads. To assign V/J genes and CDR3, sequences were annotated using PyIR, a Python wrapper for IgBLAST v1.9, with IMGT germline references. Reads were filtered out if the reads had weak V/J assignments (E-value above 1e-6), no CDR3, stop codons, out-of-frame junctions, or ambiguous translated residues. V3J clonotypes were defined by identical inferred V gene, J gene, and CDR3 amino acid sequence. The percentage overlap between two repertoires was calculated by dividing the number of shared unique clonotypes by the size of the smaller repertoire. Repertoire richness was assessed with RTK rarefaction, the Chao1 estimator, and Recon v2.1 estimates of unobserved clonotypes. In its TCRdb copy, this immuneACCESS table keeps in-frame sequences only and misses some clones. Where compared with another copy, unresolved V genes explain less than half of these, and the others have no known cause. From that table come the V and J calls and clone size; the DNA was used to work out D and trimming. The sample records about 500,000 clones, approximately 71% of which are singletons. The ten largest clones represent 12% of the sample.

Healthy HIV-negative adults with no recently reported acute infections or vaccinations were included as donors. Only Caucasian adults living in Nashville, Tennessee, USA were represented among the donors. In the unsorted samples, approximately 85 million PBMCs were counted, and genomic DNA was extracted using the QIAamp DNA Blood Mini kit. Blood was collected by leukapheresis, and PBMCs were isolated by Ficoll-Histopaque density gradient centrifugation and then cryopreserved in liquid nitrogen vapor phase. What the study reported, not specific to this receptor: Based on pairwise subsampling, the degree of clonotype sharing among donors was expected to be affected by sequencing depth. Because the study included only a small number of donors, the genetic and exposure-history diversity represented was limited. Sampling was restricted to blood, and TCR repertoires in tissues likely differ from the TCR repertoires found in blood.

Taken from the germline V gene, the CDR1 and CDR2 loops are SNHLY and FYNNEI. Relative to germline, V is missing 6 bases and J is missing 1 base, with 4 bases of the junction outside any gene match. Including cysteine and phenylalanine, the CDR3 has 16 amino acids. Only the CDR3 DNA stays, 48 bases, in frame from base 1. Sequencing was done on a sample of PBMCs. The rearranged chain carries TRBV2 and TRBJ1-5; TRBD1 agrees with 12 junctional bases. The sequence came from a woman aged 40-49 years in good health. Some clones in this sample may be carry-over from other donors' samples. The CDR3 loop reads CASRPGTGGSNQPQHF. The sequence in DNA is TGTGCCAGCAGACCCGGGACAGGGGGCAGCAATCAGCCCCAGCATTTT.